The entry below gives a single T cell receptor (beta chain) sequence along with its context. Antigen unknown. Germline CDR1 is MNHNS and CDR2 is SASEGT. This CDR3 is 15 amino acids long. The V and J ends lost 6 bases and 3 bases, in that order; junction bases with no gene match: 9. The entry originates in a study of cytomegalovirus exposure and HLA in healthy donors. Regarding the study as a whole: Later work found most CMV-associated TCR beta chains apparently HLA-restricted. Productive status was seen about 90% or about 30% of the time for most TCR beta V segments in an earlier analysis. Prediction of most subjects' HLA-A and HLA-B alleles by TCR beta sequences was reportedly accurate.

PCR was performed using 60 Vbeta and 13 Jbeta primers. Using immunoSEQ multiplex PCR, the repertoire was profiled, and TCRdb retains in-frame clones only, with some absent. The table has around 120,000 clones, roughly 80% seen once. The specimen sequenced was PBMCs. The chain has TRBV6-1 and TRBJ2-7; TRBD1 matches 9 bases. The source is a middle-aged woman in good health and CMV-seronegative. CDR3 sequence: CASSLGQGLYYEQYF. Written as DNA, the CDR3 is TGTGCCAGCAGCCTCGGACAGGGGCTGTACTACGAGCAGTACTTC.